The present TCR beta chain was sequenced within a study of shared T cell receptors in the human thymus. Clones were read by immunoSEQ multiplex PCR, and TCRdb kept only the in-frame ones, dropping some. Of roughly 550,000 clones in the sample, around 78% are singletons; the top ten hold roughly 0.013%. Germline V gene data show CDR1 as MNHNY and CDR2 as SVGAGI (reference sequence). Trimming cost V 0 bases and J 1 base; bases outside gene matches: 4. The CDR3 runs to 16 residues. These data were likewise used in another study, on human thymus T cells. That source reports: Resected material from corrective heart surgery provided the thymus tissue analysed. Within thymic and blood repertoires, V and J gene usage appeared to be biased.

This receptor was identified in a boy under three years old with a congenital heart defect. The chain joins TRBV6-6 to TRBJ2-7; 9 bases line up with TRBD1. Sequenced sample: thymocytes. CDR3 nucleotides: TGTGCCAGCAGTTACTCGATCGACAGGGGGTCCTACGAGCAGTACTTC. Encoded protein: CASSYSIDRGSYEQYF.